Listed below are T cell receptor beta chains from one sample, sequenced in a study of blood T cell repertoires in COVID-19. The repertoire was sequenced with immunoSEQ multiplex PCR; TCRdb's copy has only in-frame clones and lacks some. The repertoire holds about 320,000 clones, with 85% to 90% as singletons. Sequenced sample: peripheral blood. The receptors come from a woman aged 25 to 39 with COVID-19, enrolled during active disease. Each CDR3 is given with its conserved first and last residue. Each record gives: D gene, V gene, clone size, J gene, CDR3 protein, CDR3 DNA. A D gene is named only where the DNA matches it firmly. Some rows have no size entry. The others give once, few or many, or a class for an expanded clone.

D gene: TRBD1
V gene: TRBV30
clone size: NA
J gene: TRBJ1-3
CDR3 protein: CAWGQGVSGNTIYF
CDR3 DNA: TGTGCCTGGGGACAGGGGGTTTCTGGAAACACCATATATTTT

D gene: TRBD2
V gene: TRBV10-1
clone size: NA
J gene: TRBJ2-3
CDR3 protein: CASSEGPGLASDTQYF
CDR3 DNA: TGCGCCAGCAGTGAAGGACCGGGACTAGCATCGGATACGCAGTATTTT

D gene: NA
V gene: TRBV19
clone size: NA
J gene: TRBJ1-2
CDR3 protein: CASSIPGHPYGYTF
CDR3 DNA: TGTGCCAGTAGTATACCGGGACACCCCTATGGCTACACCTTC

D gene: NA
V gene: TRBV4-1
clone size: NA
J gene: TRBJ1-1
CDR3 protein: CASRLTGSATEAFF
CDR3 DNA: TGCGCCAGCAGGCTTACAGGCAGCGCCACTGAAGCTTTCTTT

D gene: NA
V gene: TRBV5-1
clone size: few
J gene: TRBJ2-5
CDR3 protein: CASSIIRDNQGIETQYF
CDR3 DNA: TGCGCCAGCAGCATCATACGGGACAACCAAGGGATAGAGACCCAGTACTTC

D gene: NA
V gene: TRBV4-2
clone size: once
J gene: TRBJ1-2
CDR3 protein: CASSPRASASNYGYTF
CDR3 DNA: TGTGCCAGCAGCCCGCGGGCAAGTGCCTCGAACTATGGCTACACCTTC

D gene: TRBD2
V gene: TRBV29-1
clone size: once
J gene: TRBJ2-3
CDR3 protein: CSVRGLANPTEYF
CDR3 DNA: TGCAGCGTTAGGGGACTAGCGAATCCCACGGAGTATTTT

D gene: NA
V gene: TRBV6-5
clone size: NA
J gene: TRBJ2-3
CDR3 protein: CASSYSGGNTDTQYF
CDR3 DNA: TGTGCCAGCAGTTACTCTGGGGGGAACACAGATACGCAGTATTTT

D gene: NA
V gene: TRBV7-8
clone size: NA
J gene: TRBJ2-1
CDR3 protein: CASSLGRLHSSYNEQFF
CDR3 DNA: TGTGCCAGCAGCTTGGGGAGACTTCACAGCTCCTACAATGAGCAGTTCTTC

D gene: TRBD1
V gene: TRBV18
clone size: NA
J gene: TRBJ1-2
CDR3 protein: CASSPLTGLYGYTF
CDR3 DNA: TGTGCCAGCTCACCTTTGACAGGGCTCTATGGCTACACCTTC

D gene: NA
V gene: TRBV27
clone size: once
J gene: TRBJ1-1
CDR3 protein: CASSLFSGSTEAFF
CDR3 DNA: TGTGCCAGCAGTTTATTCTCGGGGTCCACTGAAGCTTTCTTT

D gene: TRBD1
V gene: TRBV18
clone size: NA
J gene: TRBJ2-5
CDR3 protein: CASSPLQGADGETQYF
CDR3 DNA: TGTGCCAGCTCACCGCTACAGGGGGCGGATGGAGAGACCCAGTACTTC

D gene: TRBD2
V gene: TRBV9
clone size: NA
J gene: TRBJ2-2
CDR3 protein: CASSVGGGNTGELFF
CDR3 DNA: TGTGCCAGCAGCGTAGGCGGGGGGAACACCGGGGAGCTGTTTTTT

D gene: TRBD1
V gene: TRBV9
clone size: NA
J gene: TRBJ1-1
CDR3 protein: CASSVAGEDRRPCPAFF
CDR3 DNA: TGTGCCAGCAGCGTAGCTGGGGAGGACAGGAGACCCTGTCCCGCTTTCTTT

D gene: TRBD1
V gene: TRBV13
clone size: NA
J gene: TRBJ1-1
CDR3 protein: CASSLRGGEDTEAFF
CDR3 DNA: TGTGCCAGCAGCTTAAGAGGGGGCGAGGACACTGAAGCTTTCTTT

D gene: TRBD2
V gene: TRBV4-1
clone size: NA
J gene: TRBJ2-5
CDR3 protein: CASSQGTSGGGFLETQYF
CDR3 DNA: TGCGCCAGCAGCCAGGGGACTAGCGGGGGCGGGTTCCTGGAGACCCAGTACTTC

D gene: TRBD1
V gene: TRBV27
clone size: NA
J gene: TRBJ1-4
CDR3 protein: CASSDRDRINEKLFF
CDR3 DNA: TGTGCCAGCAGTGATAGGGACAGAATTAATGAAAAACTGTTTTTT

D gene: NA
V gene: TRBV3-1/TRBV3-2
clone size: NA
J gene: TRBJ1-2
CDR3 protein: CASSRTGNYGYTF
CDR3 DNA: TGTGCCAGCAGTAGGACGGGAAACTATGGCTACACCTTC

D gene: NA
V gene: TRBV24-1
clone size: NA
J gene: TRBJ1-2
CDR3 protein: CATSDRDIRYGYTF
CDR3 DNA: TGTGCCACCAGTGACCGGGACATTCGATATGGCTACACCTTC

D gene: NA
V gene: TRBV7-9
clone size: NA
J gene: TRBJ2-1
CDR3 protein: CASSPFAGEPPYNEQFF
CDR3 DNA: TGTGCCAGCAGCCCTTTTGCTGGGGAGCCCCCCTACAATGAGCAGTTCTTC

D gene: TRBD1
V gene: TRBV28
clone size: NA
J gene: TRBJ1-5
CDR3 protein: CASTGPRGQGNQPQHF
CDR3 DNA: TGTGCCAGCACGGGCCCGAGGGGGCAGGGCAATCAGCCCCAGCATTTT

D gene: NA
V gene: TRBV24-1
clone size: NA
J gene: TRBJ2-6
CDR3 protein: CATSDPTDSNLSGANVLTF
CDR3 DNA: TGTGCCACCAGTGACCCAACCGACAGTAACCTGTCTGGGGCCAACGTCCTGACTTTC

D gene: TRBD1
V gene: TRBV7-2
clone size: few
J gene: TRBJ1-2
CDR3 protein: CASRPYSQGTNYGYTF
CDR3 DNA: TGTGCCAGCAGGCCCTATTCACAGGGGACTAACTATGGCTACACCTTC

D gene: NA
V gene: TRBV6-5
clone size: NA
J gene: TRBJ2-5
CDR3 protein: CASGRRNQETQYF
CDR3 DNA: TGTGCCAGCGGGCGGAGGAATCAAGAGACCCAGTACTTC

D gene: TRBD2
V gene: TRBV27
clone size: NA
J gene: TRBJ2-3
CDR3 protein: CASSLFAGGSDTQYF
CDR3 DNA: TGTGCCAGCAGTTTATTTGCGGGGGGATCAGATACGCAGTATTTT

D gene: NA
V gene: TRBV6-6
clone size: NA
J gene: TRBJ2-1
CDR3 protein: CASSYSLRGSFHEQFF
CDR3 DNA: TGTGCCAGCAGTTACTCGTTGCGGGGCAGTTTTCATGAGCAGTTCTTC

D gene: TRBD2
V gene: TRBV11-2
clone size: NA
J gene: TRBJ2-7
CDR3 protein: CASSLAQRGEYEQYF
CDR3 DNA: TGTGCCAGCAGCTTAGCTCAGCGGGGGGAATACGAGCAGTACTTC

D gene: NA
V gene: TRBV2
clone size: NA
J gene: TRBJ1-5
CDR3 protein: CASSERQGGQPQHF
CDR3 DNA: TGTGCCAGCAGTGAACGCCAGGGAGGTCAGCCCCAGCATTTT

D gene: NA
V gene: TRBV7-9
clone size: once
J gene: TRBJ1-5
CDR3 protein: CASSLRGSNQPQHF
CDR3 DNA: TGTGCCAGCAGCTTAAGAGGGTCCAATCAGCCCCAGCATTTT

D gene: TRBD1
V gene: TRBV28
clone size: NA
J gene: TRBJ2-7
CDR3 protein: CASSVTGGYYEQYF
CDR3 DNA: TGTGCCAGCAGTGTTACAGGGGGCTACTACGAGCAGTACTTC

D gene: NA
V gene: TRBV7-9
clone size: NA
J gene: TRBJ1-1
CDR3 protein: CASSVQVNTEAFF
CDR3 DNA: TGTGCCAGCAGCGTACAGGTGAACACTGAAGCTTTCTTT

D gene: NA
V gene: TRBV27
clone size: once
J gene: TRBJ1-4
CDR3 protein: CASSLSGRGGEKLFF
CDR3 DNA: TGTGCCAGCAGTTTATCGGGCAGGGGCGGTGAAAAACTGTTTTTT

D gene: TRBD1
V gene: TRBV5-6
clone size: NA
J gene: TRBJ1-6
CDR3 protein: CASSLGGTGPNSPLHF
CDR3 DNA: TGTGCCAGCAGCTTGGGCGGGACAGGGCCTAATTCACCCCTCCACTTT

D gene: TRBD1
V gene: TRBV28
clone size: NA
J gene: TRBJ1-1
CDR3 protein: CASSSQGAENTEAFF
CDR3 DNA: TGTGCCAGCAGTTCCCAGGGGGCCGAGAACACTGAAGCTTTCTTT

D gene: NA
V gene: TRBV10-3
clone size: few
J gene: TRBJ1-1
CDR3 protein: CAISPGAGNTEAFF
CDR3 DNA: TGTGCCATCAGCCCAGGGGCAGGGAACACTGAAGCTTTCTTT

D gene: NA
V gene: TRBV27
clone size: few
J gene: TRBJ1-2
CDR3 protein: CASSPEPPGFYGYTF
CDR3 DNA: TGTGCCAGCAGTCCCGAGCCGCCAGGCTTCTATGGCTACACCTTC

D gene: NA
V gene: TRBV30
clone size: NA
J gene: TRBJ1-5
CDR3 protein: CAWSMEGRNQPQHF
CDR3 DNA: TGTGCCTGGAGTATGGAGGGGAGAAATCAGCCCCAGCATTTT

D gene: NA
V gene: TRBV12-3/TRBV12-4
clone size: NA
J gene: TRBJ1-2
CDR3 protein: CASERAEAGYTF
CDR3 DNA: TGTGCCAGCGAACGAGCGGAGGCTGGCTACACCTTC

D gene: TRBD2
V gene: TRBV24-1
clone size: NA
J gene: TRBJ2-2
CDR3 protein: CATARGSPGELFF
CDR3 DNA: TGTGCCACCGCGCGGGGGAGCCCCGGGGAGCTGTTTTTT

D gene: NA
V gene: TRBV5-6
clone size: NA
J gene: TRBJ2-7
CDR3 protein: CASSYGGISDNEQYF
CDR3 DNA: TGTGCCAGCAGTTATGGCGGGATTAGCGACAACGAGCAGTACTTC

D gene: NA
V gene: TRBV7-2
clone size: NA
J gene: TRBJ2-1
CDR3 protein: CASSSTLGANEQFF
CDR3 DNA: TGTGCCAGCAGCTCCACTTTAGGGGCCAATGAGCAGTTCTTC

D gene: NA
V gene: TRBV7-9
clone size: NA
J gene: TRBJ2-7
CDR3 protein: CASSLDVSAYEQYF
CDR3 DNA: TGTGCCAGCAGCTTAGATGTCTCGGCCTACGAGCAGTACTTC

D gene: TRBD1
V gene: TRBV15
clone size: NA
J gene: TRBJ1-4
CDR3 protein: CATSGQGYEKLFF
CDR3 DNA: TGTGCCACCAGCGGACAGGGGTATGAAAAACTGTTTTTT

D gene: TRBD2
V gene: TRBV14
clone size: NA
J gene: TRBJ2-7
CDR3 protein: CASTLSGGATEQYF
CDR3 DNA: TGTGCCAGCACCCTTAGCGGGGGGGCCACCGAGCAGTACTTC

D gene: NA
V gene: TRBV28
clone size: NA
J gene: TRBJ2-7
CDR3 protein: CASSPTGFRFYEQYF
CDR3 DNA: TGTGCCAGCAGTCCCACAGGATTCCGTTTCTACGAGCAGTACTTC

D gene: NA
V gene: TRBV11-2
clone size: NA
J gene: TRBJ2-1
CDR3 protein: CASSLDPGKEFF
CDR3 DNA: TGTGCCAGCAGCTTAGATCCAGGAAAGGAGTTCTTC

D gene: TRBD2
V gene: TRBV7-9
clone size: NA
J gene: TRBJ2-3
CDR3 protein: CASSPPGGGGIDTQYF
CDR3 DNA: TGTGCCAGCAGCCCTCCCGGCGGGGGGGGGATAGATACGCAGTATTTT

D gene: NA
V gene: TRBV19
clone size: NA
J gene: TRBJ2-3
CDR3 protein: CASSIAKGVTQYF
CDR3 DNA: TGTGCCAGTAGTATAGCTAAGGGGGTAACGCAGTATTTT

D gene: TRBD2
V gene: TRBV19
clone size: NA
J gene: TRBJ2-1
CDR3 protein: CASTTSGEYNEQFF
CDR3 DNA: TGTGCCAGTACAACTAGCGGAGAGTACAATGAGCAGTTCTTC

D gene: TRBD1
V gene: TRBV6-5
clone size: NA
J gene: TRBJ1-6
CDR3 protein: CASSSGDRGRSPLHF
CDR3 DNA: TGTGCCAGCAGTTCAGGGGACAGGGGTCGTTCACCCCTCCACTTT

D gene: TRBD1
V gene: TRBV6-2/TRBV6-3
clone size: NA
J gene: TRBJ1-1
CDR3 protein: CASSFPGQRNTEAFF
CDR3 DNA: TGTGCCAGCAGTTTCCCGGGACAGAGGAACACTGAAGCTTTCTTT

D gene: TRBD1
V gene: TRBV18
clone size: NA
J gene: TRBJ1-6
CDR3 protein: CASSPGTVSPLHF
CDR3 DNA: TGTGCCAGCTCACCAGGGACAGTATCACCCCTCCACTTT